The clone carrying this T cell receptor (beta chain) came up a few times. Germline V gene data show CDR1 as SEHNR and CDR2 as FQNEAQ (reference sequence). The CDR3 extends over 12 amino acids. The V gene lost 5 bases and the J gene lost 4 bases, with 8 bases spanning the gap. This sample is part of a study of cytomegalovirus exposure and HLA in healthy donors. Primers included in the PCR were 60 Vbeta and 13 Jbeta primers. Sequenced by immunoSEQ multiplex PCR; TCRdb stores in-frame clones only, minus some. The sample shows more than 130,000 clones, around three quarters of them seen only once. The chain combines TRBV7-9 with TRBJ1-2; no clear D. The clonotype comes from a man aged 40-50 years in good health and CMV-seropositive. Sequenced input: PBMCs. The CDR3 DNA is TGTGCCAGCAGCGGGCGCATCTATGGCTACACCTTC. This translates into CASSGRIYGYTF.